This entry lists 21 T cell receptor beta chains sequenced from one sample in a study of blood T cell repertoires in COVID-19 (dated by TCRdb to the early 2020s). Library preparation was by the immunoSEQ multiplex PCR assay. Not all clones reach the TCRdb copy of this immuneACCESS table, which keeps in-frame sequences only. Checked studies attribute under half of the gap to unresolved V genes and leave the rest unexplained. The sample data list about 370,000 clones, and roughly 90% of these were observed just once. Of the sample, about 2.9% falls within the top ten clones. The sample taken for sequencing was peripheral blood. These receptors were obtained from a woman younger than 45 with COVID-19, enrolled during active disease.

This sequence joins TRBV28 and TRBJ2-2, with TRBD2 identical over 7 bases. The CDR3 length is 16 residues. Germline V CDR1 and CDR2: MDHEN, SYDVKM. V was pared by 4 bases and J by 1 base, with 6 bases of the junction left unmatched. This CDR3 reads CASSSTSRKNTGELFF. CDR3 DNA sequence: TGTGCCAGCAGTTCGACTAGCAGAAAGAACACCGGGGAGCTGTTTTTT.

The genes are TRBV6-2 or TRBV6-3 and TRBJ2-3; tentative D call: TRBD2 (5 bases). The germline CDR1 and CDR2 sequences are MNHEY and SVGEGT. The CDR3 loop spans 16 amino acids. Trimming took 0 bases from V and 1 from J, leaving 11 bases between them. CDR3 nucleotide sequence: TGTGCCAGCAGTTACTCCCCGGGCGGGCGCACAGATACGCAGTATTTT. The encoded protein is CASSYSPGGRTDTQYF.

This clone was detected once. The genes are TRBV3-1 (or the pseudogene TRBV3-2) and TRBJ2-1; D may be TRBD2 (6 bases). CDR1 LGHDT and CDR2 YNNKEL come from the germline V gene (reference sequence). The CDR3 length is 18 residues. V was trimmed by 4 bases and J by 5 bases, leaving 24 bases between them. Here the CDR3 reads CASSLPPPGAAWDNEQFF. CDR3 coding DNA: TGTGCCAGCAGCCTCCCCCCCCCGGGAGCAGCCTGGGACAATGAGCAGTTCTTC.

The CDR3, as DNA: TGCGCCAGCAGCTTGGCGGCCAGCGCTAGCACAGATACGCAGTATTTT. Protein: CASSLAASASTDTQYF. This chain links TRBV5-1 with TRBJ2-3; unclear D gene. Germline V gene lookup returns CDR1 SGHRS and CDR2 YFSETQ. V lost 0 bases to trimming and J lost 0 bases, with 11 bases between them. This CDR3 has 16 residues. Full variable domain (missing parts from reference TRBV5-1 and TRBJ2-3): KAGVTQTPRYLIKTRGQQVTLSCSPISGHRSVSWYQQTPGQGLQFLFEYFSETQRNKGNFPGRFSGRQFSNSRSEMNVSTLELGDSALYLCASSLAASASTDTQYFGPGTRLTVL.

The rearrangement links TRBV5-6 to TRBJ1-2; possible D gene TRBD1, 6 bases. Trimming cost V 4 bases and J 0 bases, with 13 bases left between them. The CDR3 spans 15 residues. Germline CDR1 and CDR2: SGHDT and YYEEEE. In DNA form, the CDR3 reads TGTGCCAGCAGCCAGGAGACAGGCGCTAACTATGGCTACACCTTC. This gives the protein CASSQETGANYGYTF.

CDR3 in amino acids: CASLKGALSTEAFF. The CDR3 DNA sequence: TGTGCCAGCCTGAAGGGGGCCTTGTCCACTGAAGCTTTCTTT. This chain links TRBV7-9 with TRBJ1-1, with 7 bases fitting TRBD1. The CDR3 loop spans 14 amino acids. Germline V lookup: CDR1 SEHNR, CDR2 FQNEAQ (reference sequence). The junction had 10 bases not matched to a gene; V was cut back by 8 bases and J by 4 bases.

The rearrangement links TRBV5-6 to TRBJ1-4; 9 bases line up with TRBD1. V trimming: 3 bases; J trimming: 8 bases; junction bases outside the gene matches: 8. CDR3 length equals 15 residues. Germline CDR1 reads SGHDT; CDR2 reads YYEEEE. In nucleotides, the CDR3 is TGTGCCAGCAGCTCGCAAAAGGGACAGGGCGAAAAACTGTTTTTT. This encodes CASSSQKGQGEKLFF.

V gene TRBV10-3 combines with J gene TRBJ2-2, with D perhaps TRBD1 (6 bases). The germline V and J ends were trimmed by 11 bases and 3 bases, with 22 bases remaining between them. Germline V gene lookup returns CDR1 ENHRY and CDR2 SYGVKD. CDR3 size: 16 residues. CDR3 sequence (DNA): TGTGCCGCAGGGGCATCACGTGGAATGGACACCGGGGAGCTGTTTTTT. It codes for CAAGASRGMDTGELFF.

The chain couples TRBV24-1 to TRBJ2-5, with D perhaps matching TRBD2 (6 bases). The germline V and J ends were trimmed by 7 bases and 5 bases, with 19 bases remaining between them. The CDR3 contains 15 residues. Per germline, CDR1 KGHDR and CDR2 SFDVKD. This CDR3 reads CATRSARGGEETQYF. DNA of the CDR3: TGTGCCACCAGATCCGCCCGGGGAGGTGAGGAGACCCAGTACTTC.

The chain employs TRBV10-2 and TRBJ1-2; TRBD1 matches at 9 bases. Germline trimming cut 5 bases from V and 3 bases from J; bases unmatched to any gene: 13. Germline V lookup: CDR1 WSHSY, CDR2 SAAADI. The CDR3 totals 17 residues. CDR3 DNA sequence: TGCGCCAGCAGTTCTCCTCGGGACAGGGTAGACGACTATGGCTACACCTTC. This encodes CASSSPRDRVDDYGYTF.

This chain's CDR3 is CASSSGNYEQYF. CDR3 DNA sequence: TGTGCCAGCAGTTCAGGGAACTACGAGCAGTACTTC. The V call is TRBV28, the J call TRBJ2-7; maybe TRBD1 (5 bases). Looked up from germline, CDR1 is MDHEN and CDR2 is SYDVKM. Trimming stripped 4 bases from V and 3 bases from J, with 7 bases between. This CDR3 has 12 amino acids.

The chain recombines TRBV18 with TRBJ2-2; 10 bases agree with TRBD1. The CDR3 is 16 amino acids. V was pared by 2 bases and J by 0 bases, with 0 bases of the junction left unmatched. CDR1 and CDR2 from the germline V gene are KGHSH and LQKENI. CDR3 sequence (DNA): TGTGCCAGCTCACCAGGGACAGGGGCGAACACCGGGGAGCTGTTTTTT. Amino acid sequence: CASSPGTGANTGELFF.

This sequence joins TRBV7-9 and TRBJ1-6, with a possible D match to TRBD1 (5 bases). CDR1 is SEHNR and CDR2 is FQNEAQ in the germline V gene (reference sequence). The CDR3 spans 19 residues. The V and J ends lost 1 base and 10 bases respectively, with 26 bases between them. CDR3 loop: CASSLELRLTGRTSSPLHF. In DNA, the CDR3 is TGTGCCAGCAGCTTAGAACTTCGGCTAACAGGCAGGACGTCATCACCCCTCCACTTT.

The chain links TRBV7-9 to TRBJ1-1, with D perhaps matching TRBD1 (5 bases). The V end was cut by 2 bases, the J end by 3 bases, with 10 bases between. Germline V gene sequence: CDR1 SEHNR, CDR2 FQNEAQ (reference sequence). The CDR3 has 14 residues. CDR3 nucleotide sequence: TGTGCCAGCAGCTTACAGGGATCGGACACTGAAGCTTTCTTT. Encoded protein: CASSLQGSDTEAFF.

This chain links TRBV5-1 with TRBJ1-1; 9 nucleotides align to TRBD1. Germline loops: CDR1 SGHRS, CDR2 YFSETQ. The length of the CDR3 is 14 residues. V shed 3 bases and J 7 bases; nucleotides not matched to a gene: 7. The CDR3 DNA is TGCGCCAGCAGCTCAGGGGACAGGGCTAATGAAGCTTTCTTT. Protein: CASSSGDRANEAFF.

The rearrangement links TRBV19 to TRBJ1-5, with 10 bases lining up with TRBD1. CDR3 length: 18 amino acids. From germline, CDR1 is LNHDA and CDR2 SQIVND (reference sequence). Germline trimming cut 4 bases from V and 0 bases from J; bases unmatched to any gene: 9. The CDR3 loop reads CASSTSGTGDYSNQPQHF. The DNA for the CDR3 is TGTGCCAGTAGTACCTCCGGGACAGGGGATTATAGCAATCAGCCCCAGCATTTT.

The chain has TRBV5-1 and TRBJ1-1; 8 positions agree with TRBD1. From germline, CDR1 is SGHRS and CDR2 YFSETQ. J was trimmed by 4 bases and V by 7 bases; bases with no gene match: 9. The CDR3 has 14 amino acids. Written as DNA, the CDR3 is TGCGCCAGCCGCGCGGGACAGGCGGGCACTGAAGCTTTCTTT. Translated, it gives CASRAGQAGTEAFF.

This rearrangement joins TRBV5-1 to TRBJ2-5, with 9 bases matching TRBD2. From germline, CDR1 is SGHRS and CDR2 YFSETQ. The CDR3 loop spans 14 amino acids. The junction had 6 bases not matched to a gene; V was cut back by 2 bases and J by 7 bases. DNA for the CDR3: TGCGCCAGCAGCTTCCCGCGGGAGGGAGGGACCCAGTACTTC. It yields the protein CASSFPREGGTQYF. Supplemented by reference TRBV5-1 and TRBJ2-5, the full variable domain reads KAGVTQTPRYLIKTRGQQVTLSCSPISGHRSVSWYQQTPGQGLQFLFEYFSETQRNKGNFPGRFSGRQFSNSRSEMNVSTLELGDSALYLCASSFPREGGTQYFGPGTRLLVL.

Note on this clone: Relative to the germline gene, one junction end is altered; a read error may explain this. The chain joins TRBV12-3 or TRBV12-4 to TRBJ2-7; 7 bases are shared with TRBD2. The CDR3 loop spans 12 amino acids. The CDR3 nucleotides read TGTGCCAGCAAGACTAGCTCCTCCGAGCAGTACTTC. Its translation is CASKTSSSEQYF.

This clone was seen a handful of times. V and J are TRBV7-9 and TRBJ2-1; 12 bases line up with TRBD1. There are 15 residues in the CDR3. CDR1 and CDR2 (germline): SEHNR, FQNEAQ (reference sequence). V gave up 5 bases and J gave up 8 bases; unmatched junction bases: 7. The CDR3 DNA follows: TGTGCCAGCAGCCCCGGGACAGGGGGCGTGGATGAGCAGTTCTTC. It yields the protein CASSPGTGGVDEQFF.

The chain links TRBV3-1 (or the pseudogene TRBV3-2) to TRBJ2-1, with D perhaps TRBD2 (7 bases). CDR1 and CDR2 from the germline V gene are LGHDT and YNNKEL (reference sequence). Trimming took off 4 bases at V and 9 bases at J, with 25 bases between the two ends. The CDR3 sequence is 17 residues long. CDR3 bases: TGTGCCAGCAGCCCCACCTTAGGGGGGAGGGGAGGTGGTGAGCAGTTCTTC. It is translated as CASSPTLGGRGGGEQFF.